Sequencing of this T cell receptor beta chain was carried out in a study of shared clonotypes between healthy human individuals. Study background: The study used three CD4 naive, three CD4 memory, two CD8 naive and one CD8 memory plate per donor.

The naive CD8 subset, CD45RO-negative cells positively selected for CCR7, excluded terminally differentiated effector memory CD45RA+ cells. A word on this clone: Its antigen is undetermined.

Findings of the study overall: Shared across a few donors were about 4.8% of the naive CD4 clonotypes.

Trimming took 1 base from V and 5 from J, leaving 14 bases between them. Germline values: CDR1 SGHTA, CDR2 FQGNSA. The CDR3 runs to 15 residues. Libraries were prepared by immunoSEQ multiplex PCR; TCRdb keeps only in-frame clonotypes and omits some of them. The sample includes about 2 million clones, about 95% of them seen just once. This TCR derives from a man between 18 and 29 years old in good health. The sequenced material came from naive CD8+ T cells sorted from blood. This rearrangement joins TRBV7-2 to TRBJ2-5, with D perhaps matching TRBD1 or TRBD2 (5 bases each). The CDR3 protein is CASSLVGGEVETQYF. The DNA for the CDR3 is TGTGCCAGCAGCTTAGTTGGGGGAGAGGTTGAGACCCAGTACTTC.